This T cell receptor (beta chain) was documented in a study of breast tumors, draining lymph nodes, adjacent tissues. Breast cancer patients provided tissue from their axillary draining lymph nodes. For this clonotype: Its antigen is as yet unknown. A much larger clonotype is one base distant, so this may be a read error.

The CDR3 sequence is 14 residues long. Germline V gene data show CDR1 as KGHSH and CDR2 as LQKENI. General observations from the study: Tumor and nontumor repertoires were significantly more similar in luminal-like than in basal-like breast cancer.

TCRdb called the multiplex PCR reads again in MiXCR, with one record for every CDR3 protein. The data show 140,000 to 150,000 distinct CDR3 sequences, with 30% to 35% seen just once and less than 2.5% held by the top ten. The sequencing input was axillary lymph node tissue. V gene TRBV18 combines with J gene TRBJ2-1; D is perhaps TRBD1 (6 bases). This clonotype was sampled from a female donor with breast cancer. Some clones in this sample may be carry-over from other donors' samples. In nucleotides, the CDR3 is TGTCCCAGCTCACCGTACCTGGGGGCCAATGAGCAGTTCTTC. Translating gives CPSSPYLGANEQFF. The variable domain in full, with the rest retrieved from reference TRBV18 and TRBJ2-1, is NAGVMQNPRHLVRRRGQEARLRCSPMKGHSHVYWYRQLPEEGLKFMVYLQKENIIDESGMPKERFSAEFPKEGPSILRIQQVVRGDSAAYFCPSSPYLGANEQFFGPGTRLTVL.